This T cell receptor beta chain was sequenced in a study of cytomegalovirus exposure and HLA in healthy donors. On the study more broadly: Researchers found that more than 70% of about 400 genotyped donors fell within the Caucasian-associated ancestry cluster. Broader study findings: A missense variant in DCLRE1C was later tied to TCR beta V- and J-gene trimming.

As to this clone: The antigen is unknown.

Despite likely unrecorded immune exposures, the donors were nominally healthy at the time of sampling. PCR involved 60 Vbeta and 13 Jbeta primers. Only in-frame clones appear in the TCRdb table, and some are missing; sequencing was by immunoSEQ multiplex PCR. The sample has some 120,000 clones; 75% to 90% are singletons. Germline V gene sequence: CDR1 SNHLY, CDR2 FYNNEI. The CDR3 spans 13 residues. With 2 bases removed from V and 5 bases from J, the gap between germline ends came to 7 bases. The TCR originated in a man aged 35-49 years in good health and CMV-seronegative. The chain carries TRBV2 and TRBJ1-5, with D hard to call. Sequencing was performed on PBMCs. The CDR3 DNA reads TGTGCCAGCAGTGAACTCGGGGATCAGCCCCAGCATTTT. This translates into CASSELGDQPQHF.